This TCR beta chain is drawn from a study of cytomegalovirus exposure and HLA in healthy donors. Study-wide results and caveats: Presence/absence comparisons presumed near-even sequencing depth among donors.

Trimming stripped 0 bases from V and 5 bases from J, with 13 bases between. The CDR3 runs to 15 residues. Germline lookup yields CDR1 MNHEY and CDR2 SVGAGI. With regard to this clone: Its antigen remains unknown.

In the PCR, 60 Vbeta and 13 Jbeta primers were used. Using immunoSEQ multiplex PCR, the repertoire was profiled, and TCRdb retains in-frame clones only, with some absent. The sample consists of about 130,000 clones, 75% to 90% of them appearing once. This chain joins TRBV6-5 and TRBJ2-5; D is perhaps TRBD1 (6 bases). The sequencing sample was made of PBMCs. The origin of this receptor is a woman aged 30 to 39 in good health and CMV-seropositive. CDR3 sequence: CASSYSVGGEETQYF. CDR3 bases: TGTGCCAGCAGTTACTCTGTAGGGGGTGAGGAGACCCAGTACTTC.